Listed here are 22 T cell receptor beta chains from one sample, sequenced in a study of CD8+ T cells in alopecia areata. Investigators isolated RNA and reverse transcribed it into cDNA to act as the sequencing template. The table came from immunoSEQ multiplex PCR; TCRdb's copy has only in-frame clones and leaves some out. The profile shows 80,000 to 100,000 clones, about 44% of them singletons. Treatment given: oral pan-JAK inhibitor, 5-10 mg twice daily. The specimen was CD8+ T cells sorted from blood, collected at week 24, from a patient treated with tofacitinib. These receptors all stem from a human donor with alopecia areata.

The chain carries TRBV7-2 and TRBJ2-5; the match to TRBD2 covers 7 bases. The CDR3 runs to 15 residues. Germline CDR1 reads SGHTA; CDR2 reads FQGNSA. The V gene end was trimmed by 1 base and the J gene end by 5 bases; junction bases not matched to a gene: 7. CDR3 region: CASSLEMGGRETQYF. CDR3 DNA sequence: TGTGCCAGCAGCTTAGAGATGGGAGGGCGGGAGACCCAGTACTTC.

This clone counts as medium-sized. The V gene is TRBV5-8, the J gene TRBJ2-3; D unclear. Per germline, CDR1 SGHTS and CDR2 YDEGEE. This CDR3 spans 16 amino acids. V lost 0 bases and J 0 bases, leaving 11 bases between the germline ends. CDR3 coding DNA: TGTGCCAGCAGCTTGGTTGTTTTCGACAGCACAGATACGCAGTATTTT. It translates to CASSLVVFDSTDTQYF.

The chain joins TRBV29-1 to TRBJ2-5, with D possibly matching TRBD1 (6 bases). The DNA matches TRBJ2-7 better at its end, which makes the J call doubtful. This CDR3 region has 11 residues. CDR1 is SQVTM, CDR2 ANQGSEA, per germline. In nucleotides, the CDR3 is TGCAGCGGAAAACAGGGCGACGAGCAGTACTTC. This sequence encodes CSGKQGDEQYF.

This clone was counted between two and nine times. The chain combines TRBV7-9 with TRBJ2-2, with 13 bases identical to TRBD2. Germline loops: CDR1 SEHNR, CDR2 FQNEAQ (reference sequence). The CDR3 consists of 16 residues. Trimming at V came to 4 bases and at J to 10 bases, leaving 9 bases not matched to a gene. The CDR3 region is CASSSRLAGGQPELFF. In DNA, the CDR3 is TGTGCCAGCAGCTCCCGACTAGCGGGAGGCCAACCGGAGCTGTTTTTT.

V and J are TRBV7-9 and TRBJ2-7; D is perhaps TRBD2 (6 bases). Between the trimmed V and J ends, which lost 5 bases and 4 bases, there was a span of 15 bases. Germline V lookup: CDR1 SEHNR, CDR2 FQNEAQ (reference sequence). The CDR3 is 14 residues long. The CDR3 here is CASSPGLVPYEQYF. Written as DNA, the CDR3 is TGTGCCAGCAGCCCGGGACTGGTTCCTTACGAGCAGTACTTC.

The rearrangement joins TRBV9 to TRBJ2-5; no definite D call. Trimming left V 0 bases short and J 5 bases short, with 8 bases between. CDR1 is SGDLS and CDR2 is YYNGEE in the germline V gene. The CDR3 is 13 residues long. As DNA, the CDR3 is TGTGCCAGCAGCGTAGGGGGATGGGAGACCCAGTACTTC. Amino acid sequence: CASSVGGWETQYF.

The V and J genes are TRBV27 and TRBJ1-5; 7 nucleotides match TRBD1. CDR1 MNHEY and CDR2 SMNVEV come from the germline V gene (reference sequence). The CDR3 has 16 amino acids. V was clipped by 3 bases and J by 4 bases; unmatched bases: 9. Here the CDR3 reads CASSFFGAGGNQPQHF. The CDR3 bases are TGTGCCAGCAGTTTCTTTGGTGCAGGGGGAAATCAGCCCCAGCATTTT.

The V gene is TRBV28, the J gene TRBJ2-7; D is uncertain. Trimming removed 1 base at V and 3 bases at J, with 13 bases between. The CDR3 has 15 amino acids. The germline gives CDR1 MDHEN, CDR2 SYDVKM. CDR3 protein: CASSLYTGRNYEQYF. As DNA, the CDR3 is TGTGCCAGCAGTTTATATACGGGCAGGAACTACGAGCAGTACTTC.

The J gene is TRBJ1-2, the V gene TRBV7-9; no firm D call. The CDR3 length is 13 residues. CDR1 is SEHNR and CDR2 is FQNEAQ in the germline V gene (reference sequence). V was pared by 1 base and J by 8 bases, with 11 bases between. CDR3 protein: CASSLGQPNGYTF. CDR3 sequence (DNA): TGTGCCAGCAGCTTAGGGCAACCCAACGGCTACACCTTC. Combining the CDR3 with reference TRBV7-9 and TRBJ1-2 gives the whole variable domain DTGVSQNPRHKITKRGQNVTFRCDPISEHNRLYWYRQTLGQGPEFLTYFQNEAQLEKSRLLSDRFSAERPKGSFSTLEIQRTEQGDSAMYLCASSLGQPNGYTFGSGTRLTVV.

This clone appeared a few times. In the same sample, other DNA sequences code for this CDR3. The chain couples TRBV27 to TRBJ2-5; possible D gene TRBD2, 7 bases. CDR3 length equals 14 residues. The germline V gene encodes CDR1 MNHEY and CDR2 SMNVEV (reference sequence). Trimming removed 2 bases from V and 4 bases from J, with 11 bases in between. CDR3 DNA: TGTGCCAGCAGTTTAACAGGGAGGGGAGAGACCCAGTACTTC. This translates into CASSLTGRGETQYF.

The chain has TRBV30 and TRBJ2-5, with 9 positions matching TRBD2. This CDR3 is built from 17 residues. In germline, CDR1 is GTSNPN, CDR2 SVGIG (reference sequence). J gave up 4 bases and V 1 base, and 13 bases lay outside the gene matches. This CDR3 is CAWSATGLAPIGETQYF. DNA of the CDR3: TGTGCCTGGAGTGCCACGGGACTAGCCCCGATCGGAGAGACCCAGTACTTC.

The V gene is TRBV2, the J gene TRBJ2-1; 7 positions match TRBD1. The germline CDR1 and CDR2 sequences are SNHLY and FYNNEI. There are 14 residues in the CDR3. V trimming: 6 bases; J trimming: 1 base; junction bases outside the gene matches: 3. The CDR3 DNA sequence: TGTGCCAGCAGGGGGACAGAGTCCTACAATGAGCAGTTCTTC. It translates to CASRGTESYNEQFF.

The V call is TRBV29-1, the J call TRBJ2-1; 14 bases agree with TRBD2. In germline, CDR1 is SQVTM, CDR2 ANQGSEA. Germline trimming cut 7 bases from V and 6 bases from J; bases unmatched to any gene: 5. This CDR3 contains 14 residues. The CDR3, as DNA: TGCAGCGGGGGACTAGCGGGAGCTCGCAATGAGCAGTTCTTC. Protein sequence: CSGGLAGARNEQFF.

This rearrangement joins TRBV4-3 to TRBJ1-5; D is ambiguous. V was pared by 0 bases and J by 2 bases, with 8 bases between. There are 15 residues in the CDR3. Germline assignment: CDR1 LGHNA and CDR2 YSLEER. The CDR3 is CASSQDWQGNQPQHF. The CDR3, as DNA: TGCGCCAGCAGCCAAGATTGGCAGGGCAATCAGCCCCAGCATTTT.

The chain joins TRBV7-9 to TRBJ2-1; D might be TRBD2 (6 bases). Germline V gives CDR1 SEHNR, CDR2 FQNEAQ (reference sequence). This CDR3 has 12 amino acids. V gave up 3 bases and J gave up 9 bases, with 9 bases separating them. CDR3 in amino acids: CASSFLALEQFF. The CDR3 nucleotides are TGTGCCAGCAGCTTCCTAGCGCTTGAGCAGTTCTTC.

This chain links TRBV7-9 with TRBJ2-7, with a tentative D call TRBD1 (7 bases). V was trimmed by 5 bases and J by 2 bases, leaving 13 bases between them. CDR3 length: 14 residues. CDR1 SEHNR and CDR2 FQNEAQ come from the germline V gene (reference sequence). CDR3 loop: CASSRGDRPYEQYF. CDR3 nucleotides: TGTGCCAGCAGCCGCGGGGACAGACCCTACGAGCAGTACTTC.

This clone showed up just a few times. This rearrangement joins TRBV4-1 to TRBJ2-1; 11 bases are shared with TRBD2. V lost 4 bases, J lost 8 bases, and 4 bases stayed unmatched. The CDR3 contains 14 residues. Germline V gene data show CDR1 as MGHRA and CDR2 as YSYEKL. CDR3 DNA sequence: TGCGCCAGCAGCCCACTAGCGGGAGTGGATGAGCAGTTCTTC. This sequence encodes CASSPLAGVDEQFF.

This clone came up once. The CDR3 is CSVPLYNEQFF. DNA of the CDR3: TGCAGTGTTCCCCTTTACAATGAGCAGTTCTTC. The gene calls are TRBV20-1 and TRBJ2-1, with unresolved D. The ends were cut back, 7 bases at V and 4 bases at J, with 8 bases in the middle. The CDR3 sequence is 11 residues long. Germline V gene lookup returns CDR1 DFQATT and CDR2 SNEGSKA (reference sequence).

This clone has a handful of counts. This chain's CDR3 is CSVRTRGFFEAFF. The DNA for the CDR3 is TGCAGCGTTCGTACCAGGGGGTTTTTTGAAGCTTTCTTT. This chain links TRBV29-1 with TRBJ1-1; 7 nucleotides align to TRBD1. Germline loops: CDR1 SQVTM, CDR2 ANQGSEA. Trimming at V came to 5 bases and at J to 7 bases, leaving 10 bases not matched to a gene. This CDR3 has 13 amino acids. Supplemented by reference TRBV29-1 and TRBJ1-1, the full variable domain reads SAVISQKPSRDICQRGTSLTIQCQVDSQVTMMFWYRQQPGQSLTLIATANQGSEATYESGFVIDKFPISRPNLTFSTLTVSNMSPEDSSIYLCSVRTRGFFEAFFGQGTRLTVV.

This chain links TRBV6-1 with TRBJ2-1; weak D call: TRBD2 (6 bases). V was clipped by 4 bases and J by 8 bases, with 15 bases between them. This CDR3 region has 14 residues. Germline CDR1 reads MNHNS; CDR2 reads SASEGT. CDR3 in amino acids: CASSGRPSVDEQFF. DNA of the CDR3: TGTGCCAGCAGTGGACGCCCTAGCGTCGATGAGCAGTTCTTC.

The chain combines TRBV11-2 with TRBJ1-1; 8 bases align to TRBD1. CDR3 size: 15 residues. V shed 5 bases, J shed 0 bases, and the junction held 5 bases outside the gene matches. The germline V gene encodes CDR1 SGHAT and CDR2 FQNNGV. The CDR3 DNA sequence: TGTGCCAGCAGCGACCGACAGGGGATGAACACTGAAGCTTTCTTT. As protein: CASSDRQGMNTEAFF.

V is TRBV9 and J is TRBJ2-1; D remains ambiguous. The CDR3 length is 16 residues. Trimming removed 0 bases at V and 7 bases at J, with 17 bases between. Germline V lookup: CDR1 SGDLS, CDR2 YYNGEE. The DNA of the CDR3 is TGTGCCAGCAGCGTAGAGGTTCCCAAACCCCGGAATGAGCAGTTCTTC. The encoded protein is CASSVEVPKPRNEQFF.